This TCR beta chain was documented in a study of Ad26.COV2.S vaccination and SARS-CoV-2 variants. Germline V gene sequence: CDR1 SGHTA, CDR2 FQGNSA. V shed 3 bases, J shed 1 base, and the junction held 3 bases outside the gene matches. CDR3 length: 14 amino acids. Treatment denoted: around 19 received Ad26.COV2.S at low or high dose, single or two shots; 5 received placebo; per-sample allocation not given. Sampling happened 63 days after the first vaccine or placebo injection. TCRdb keeps only in-frame clones here, not all; method: immunoSEQ multiplex PCR. The data contain roughly 410,000 clones, about 83% of them singletons.

This chain connects TRBV7-2 to TRBJ2-7, with 7 bases matching TRBD1. The sequences come from peripheral blood, collected in a trial of Ad26.COV2.S vaccine versus placebo. The clonotype comes from a person between 18 and 65 years old who received the Ad26.COV2.S COVID-19 vaccine or a placebo. CDR3 amino acids: CASSFNRGSYEQYF. CDR3 sequence (DNA): TGTGCCAGCAGCTTTAACAGGGGATCCTACGAGCAGTACTTC. Looking up the rest from reference TRBV7-2 and TRBJ2-7 gives the full variable domain: GAGVSQSPSNKVTEKGKDVELRCDPISGHTALYWYRQSLGQGLEFLIYFQGNSAPDKSGLPSDRFSAERTGGSVSTLTIQRTQQEDSAVYLCASSFNRGSYEQYFGPGTRLTVT.